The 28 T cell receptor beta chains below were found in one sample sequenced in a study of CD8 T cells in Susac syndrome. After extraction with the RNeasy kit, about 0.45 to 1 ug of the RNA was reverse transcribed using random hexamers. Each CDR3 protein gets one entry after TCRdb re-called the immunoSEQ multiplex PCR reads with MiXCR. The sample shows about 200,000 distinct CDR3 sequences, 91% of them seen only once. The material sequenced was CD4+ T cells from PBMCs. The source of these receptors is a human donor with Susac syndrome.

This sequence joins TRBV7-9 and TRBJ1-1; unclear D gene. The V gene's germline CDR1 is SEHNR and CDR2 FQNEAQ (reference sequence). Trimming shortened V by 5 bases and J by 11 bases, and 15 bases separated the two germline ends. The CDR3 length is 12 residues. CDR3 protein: CASSPIGRSAFF. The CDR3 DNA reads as TGTGCCAGCAGCCCCATTGGACGCTCGGCTTTCTTT. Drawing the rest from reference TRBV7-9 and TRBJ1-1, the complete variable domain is DTGVSQNPRHKITKRGQNVTFRCDPISEHNRLYWYRQTLGQGPEFLTYFQNEAQLEKSRLLSDRFSAERPKGSFSTLEIQRTEQGDSAMYLCASSPIGRSAFFGQGTRLTVV.

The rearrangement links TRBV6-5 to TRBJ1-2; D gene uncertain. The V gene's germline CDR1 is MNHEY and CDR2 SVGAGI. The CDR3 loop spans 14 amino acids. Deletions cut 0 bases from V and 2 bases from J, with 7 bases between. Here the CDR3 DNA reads TGTGCCAGCAGTTACTCGTACCGGAACTATGGCTACACCTTC. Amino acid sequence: CASSYSYRNYGYTF.

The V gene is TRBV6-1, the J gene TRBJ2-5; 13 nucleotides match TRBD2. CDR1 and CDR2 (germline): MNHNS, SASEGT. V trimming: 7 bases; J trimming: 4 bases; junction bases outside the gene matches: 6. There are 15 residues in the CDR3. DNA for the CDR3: TGTGCCAGCAACCCTGGACTAGCGGGGGTAGAGACCCAGTACTTC. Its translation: CASNPGLAGVETQYF.

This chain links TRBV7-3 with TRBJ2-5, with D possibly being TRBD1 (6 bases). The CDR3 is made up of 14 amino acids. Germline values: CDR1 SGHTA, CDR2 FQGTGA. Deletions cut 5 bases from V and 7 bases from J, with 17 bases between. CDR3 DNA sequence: TGTGCCAGCAGCGCGTCACAGGGTTGGGGGACCCAGTACTTC. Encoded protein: CASSASQGWGTQYF.

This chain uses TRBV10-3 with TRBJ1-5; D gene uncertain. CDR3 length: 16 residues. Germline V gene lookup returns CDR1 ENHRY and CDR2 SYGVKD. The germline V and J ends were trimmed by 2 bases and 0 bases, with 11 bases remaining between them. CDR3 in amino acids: CAISEEGRDSNQPQHF. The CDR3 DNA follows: TGTGCCATCAGTGAGGAAGGGAGGGATAGCAATCAGCCCCAGCATTTT.

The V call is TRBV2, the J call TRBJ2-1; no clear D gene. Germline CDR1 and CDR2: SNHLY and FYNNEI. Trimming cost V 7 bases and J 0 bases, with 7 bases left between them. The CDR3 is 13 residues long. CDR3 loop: CASNFRSYNEQFF. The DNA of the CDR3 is TGTGCCAGCAATTTTCGCTCCTACAATGAGCAGTTCTTC.

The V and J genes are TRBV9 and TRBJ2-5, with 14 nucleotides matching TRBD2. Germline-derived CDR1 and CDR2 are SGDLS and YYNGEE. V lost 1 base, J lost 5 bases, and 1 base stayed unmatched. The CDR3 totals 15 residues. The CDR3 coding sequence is TGTGCCAGCAGCGTAAGGACTAGCGGGGGGGAGACCCAGTACTTC. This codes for CASSVRTSGGETQYF.

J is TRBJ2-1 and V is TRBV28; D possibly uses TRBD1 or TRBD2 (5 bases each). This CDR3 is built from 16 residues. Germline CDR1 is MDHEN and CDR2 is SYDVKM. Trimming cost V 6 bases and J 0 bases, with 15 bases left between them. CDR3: CASSPWDPRSYNEQFF. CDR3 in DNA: TGTGCCAGCAGCCCCTGGGACCCACGCTCCTACAATGAGCAGTTCTTC.

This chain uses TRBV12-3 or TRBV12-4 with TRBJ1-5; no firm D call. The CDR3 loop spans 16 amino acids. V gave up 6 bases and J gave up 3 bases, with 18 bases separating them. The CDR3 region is CASSAPIQAINQPQHF. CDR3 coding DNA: TGTGCCAGCAGCGCACCTATCCAGGCGATCAATCAGCCCCAGCATTTT.

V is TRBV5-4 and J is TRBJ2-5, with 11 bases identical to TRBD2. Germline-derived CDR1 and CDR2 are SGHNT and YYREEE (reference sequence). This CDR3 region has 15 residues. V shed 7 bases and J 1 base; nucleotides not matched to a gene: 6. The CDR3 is CASSDSGGVQETQYF. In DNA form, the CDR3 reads TGTGCCAGCTCCGATAGCGGGGGGGTCCAAGAGACCCAGTACTTC.

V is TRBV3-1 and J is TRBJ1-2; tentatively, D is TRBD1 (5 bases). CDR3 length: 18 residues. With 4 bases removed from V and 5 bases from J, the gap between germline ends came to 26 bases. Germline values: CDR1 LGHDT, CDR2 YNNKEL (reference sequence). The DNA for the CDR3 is TGTGCCAGCAGCCCCGACAGTCACATAGTGTTATTGCCGTATGGCTACACCTTC. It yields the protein CASSPDSHIVLLPYGYTF.

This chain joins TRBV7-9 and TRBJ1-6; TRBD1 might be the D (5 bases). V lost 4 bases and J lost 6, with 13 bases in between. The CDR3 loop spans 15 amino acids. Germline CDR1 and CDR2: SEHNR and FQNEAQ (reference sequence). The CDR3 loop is CASSSTGTANSPLHF. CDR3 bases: TGTGCCAGCAGCTCAACCGGGACGGCTAATTCACCCCTCCACTTT.

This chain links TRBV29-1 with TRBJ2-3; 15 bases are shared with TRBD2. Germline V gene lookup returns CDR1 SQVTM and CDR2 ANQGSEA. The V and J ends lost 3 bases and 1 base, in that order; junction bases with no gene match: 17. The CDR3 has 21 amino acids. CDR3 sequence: CSVDLQFGGLAGGMGTDTQYF. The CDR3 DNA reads TGCAGCGTTGATCTTCAATTCGGGGGACTAGCGGGAGGTATGGGCACAGATACGCAGTATTTT.

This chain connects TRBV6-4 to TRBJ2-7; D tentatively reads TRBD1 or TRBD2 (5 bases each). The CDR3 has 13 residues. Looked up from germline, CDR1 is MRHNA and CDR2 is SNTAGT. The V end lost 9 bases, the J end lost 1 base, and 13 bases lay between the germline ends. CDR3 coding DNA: TGTGCCAGTCTAAACGGGACGTCCTACGAGCAGTACTTC. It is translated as CASLNGTSYEQYF.

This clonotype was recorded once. CDR3 DNA sequence: TGTGCCAGCAGCCAGGGACAGGGGGTGAATGAAGCTTTCTTT. This gives the protein CASSQGQGVNEAFF. The chain is built from TRBV5-4 and TRBJ1-1, with 11 bases fitting TRBD1. Germline V gives CDR1 SGHNT, CDR2 YYREEE (reference sequence). J was trimmed by 7 bases and V by 4 bases; bases with no gene match: 6. The CDR3 sequence is 14 residues long.

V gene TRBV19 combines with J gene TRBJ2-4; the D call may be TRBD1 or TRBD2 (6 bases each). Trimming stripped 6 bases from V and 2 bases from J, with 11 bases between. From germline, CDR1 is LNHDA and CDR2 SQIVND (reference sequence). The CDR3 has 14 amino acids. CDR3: CASRGGTPKNIQYF. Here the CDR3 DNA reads TGTGCCAGTAGAGGGGGGACTCCCAAAAACATTCAGTACTTC. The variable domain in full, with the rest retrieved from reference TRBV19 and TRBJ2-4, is DGGITQSPKYLFRKEGQNVTLSCEQNLNHDAMYWYRQDPGQGLRLIYYSQIVNDFQKGDIAEGYSVSREKKESFPLTVTSAQKNPTAFYLCASRGGTPKNIQYFGAGTRLSVL.

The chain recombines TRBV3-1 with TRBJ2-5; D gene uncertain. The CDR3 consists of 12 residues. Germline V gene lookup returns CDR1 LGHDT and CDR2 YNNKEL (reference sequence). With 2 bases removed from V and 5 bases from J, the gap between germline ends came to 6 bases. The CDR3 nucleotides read TGTGCCAGCAGCCAACCGAAGGAGACCCAGTACTTC. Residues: CASSQPKETQYF.

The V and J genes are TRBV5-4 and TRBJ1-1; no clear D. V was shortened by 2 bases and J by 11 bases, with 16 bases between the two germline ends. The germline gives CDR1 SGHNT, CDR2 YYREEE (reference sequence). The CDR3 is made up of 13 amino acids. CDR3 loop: CASSFQQMGMAFF. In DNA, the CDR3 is TGTGCCAGCAGCTTTCAACAGATGGGTATGGCTTTCTTT.

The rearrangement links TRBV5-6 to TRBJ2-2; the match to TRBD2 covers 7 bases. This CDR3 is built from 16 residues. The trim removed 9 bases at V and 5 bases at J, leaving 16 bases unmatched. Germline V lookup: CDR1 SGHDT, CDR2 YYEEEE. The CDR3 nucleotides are TGTGCCACAAAGAGGTCGGGGGGACCTACAACCGGGGAGCTGTTTTTT. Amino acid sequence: CATKRSGGPTTGELFF.

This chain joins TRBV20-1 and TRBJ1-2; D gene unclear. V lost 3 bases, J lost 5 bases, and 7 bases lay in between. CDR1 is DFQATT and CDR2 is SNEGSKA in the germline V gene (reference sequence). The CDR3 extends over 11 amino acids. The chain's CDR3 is CSASIEYGYTF. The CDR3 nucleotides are TGCAGTGCTAGTATCGAATATGGCTACACCTTC.

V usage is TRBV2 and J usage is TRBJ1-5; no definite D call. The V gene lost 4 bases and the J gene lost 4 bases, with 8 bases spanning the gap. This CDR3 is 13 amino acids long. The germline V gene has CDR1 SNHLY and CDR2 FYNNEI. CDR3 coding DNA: TGTGCCAGCAGTGTATTTGAGAATCAGCCCCAGCATTTT. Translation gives CASSVFENQPQHF.

The CDR3, as DNA: TGTGCCAGCTCACCATGGGAAGCGGCCCAAGAGACCCAGTACTTC. Translation: CASSPWEAAQETQYF. The chain combines TRBV18 with TRBJ2-5, with D possibly TRBD2 on 5 matching bases. Germline lookup yields CDR1 KGHSH and CDR2 LQKENI. CDR3 length: 15 amino acids. Trimming took 2 bases from V and 1 from J, leaving 11 bases between them.

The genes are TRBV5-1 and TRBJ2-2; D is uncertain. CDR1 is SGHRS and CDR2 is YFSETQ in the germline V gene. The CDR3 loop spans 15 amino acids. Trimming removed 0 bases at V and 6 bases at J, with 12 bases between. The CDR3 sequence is CASSLATSFSGELFF. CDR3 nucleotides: TGCGCCAGCAGCTTGGCCACCTCGTTTTCCGGGGAGCTGTTTTTT.

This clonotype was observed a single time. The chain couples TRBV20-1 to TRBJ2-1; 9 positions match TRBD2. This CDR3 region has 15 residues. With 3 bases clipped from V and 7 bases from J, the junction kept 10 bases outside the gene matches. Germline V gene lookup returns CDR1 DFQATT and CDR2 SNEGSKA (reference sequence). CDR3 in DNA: TGCAGTGCTAGGGATCCTAGCGGGACGTGGAATGAGCAGTTCTTC. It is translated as CSARDPSGTWNEQFF.

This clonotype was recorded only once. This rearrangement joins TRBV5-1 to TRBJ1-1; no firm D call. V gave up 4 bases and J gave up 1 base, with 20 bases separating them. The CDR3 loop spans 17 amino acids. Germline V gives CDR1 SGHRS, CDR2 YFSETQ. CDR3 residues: CASSTPIGRAANTEAFF. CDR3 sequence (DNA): TGCGCCAGCAGCACCCCTATCGGGCGGGCGGCGAACACTGAAGCTTTCTTT.

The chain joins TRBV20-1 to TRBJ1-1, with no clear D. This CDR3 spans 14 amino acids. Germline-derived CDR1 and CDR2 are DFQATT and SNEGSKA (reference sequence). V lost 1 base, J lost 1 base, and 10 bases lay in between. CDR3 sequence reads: CSARVGSGNTEAFF. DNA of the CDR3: TGCAGTGCTAGAGTGGGGTCGGGGAACACTGAAGCTTTCTTT.

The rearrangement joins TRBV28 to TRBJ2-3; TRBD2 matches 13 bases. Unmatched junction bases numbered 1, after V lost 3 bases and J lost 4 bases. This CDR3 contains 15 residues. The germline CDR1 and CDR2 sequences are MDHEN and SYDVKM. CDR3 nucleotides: TGTGCCAGCAGTTTCACTAGCGGGAGGGCAGATACGCAGTATTTT. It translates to CASSFTSGRADTQYF.

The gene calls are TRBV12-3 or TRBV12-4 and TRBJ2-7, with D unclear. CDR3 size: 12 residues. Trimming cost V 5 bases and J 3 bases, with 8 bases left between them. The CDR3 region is CASSRRVYEQYF. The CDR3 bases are TGTGCCAGCAGTCGGAGAGTCTACGAGCAGTACTTC.